A selection of T cell receptor beta chains follows, all from one sample in a study of blood T cell repertoires in COVID-19. Profiling relied on immunoSEQ multiplex PCR, and the TCRdb table lists in-frame clones only, not all of them. The data hold fewer than 150,000 clones, with under 90% observed a single time. The sample consisted of PBMCs or T cells enriched from blood (not recorded which). The source is a man in his fifties in a cohort exposed to, infected with or recovered from COVID-19 (not recorded which). Each CDR3 is given with its conserved first and last residue. A D gene is named only where the DNA matches it firmly. Clone sizes are given selectively: once, few, many, or a class where the clone is expanded.

TRBD1	TRBV6-5	NA	TRBJ1-1	TGTGCCAGCAGGCTAGGGACAGGCAACTTCAAAGCTTTCTTT	CASRLGTGNFKAFF
NA	TRBV30	NA	TRBJ1-2	TGTGCCTGGAGCGAAGCCCCAGGGGCTGATAACTATGGCTACACCTTC	CAWSEAPGADNYGYTF
NA	TRBV28	few	TRBJ2-2	TGTGCGGTAGCGCCGAACACCGGGGAGCTGTTTTTT	CAVAPNTGELFF
NA	TRBV7-2	NA	TRBJ2-1	TGTGCCAGCAGCTTAGAAACTATTTACAATGAGCAGTTCTTC	CASSLETIYNEQFF
NA	TRBV12-3/TRBV12-4	NA	TRBJ1-4	TGTGCCAGCAGTTTCGGGACAAATGAAAAACTGTTTTTT	CASSFGTNEKLFF
NA	TRBV7-9	NA	TRBJ2-3	TGTGCCAGCAGCTTACTAGCGCCTAGCACAGATACGCAGTATTTT	CASSLLAPSTDTQYF
TRBD2	TRBV4-1	NA	TRBJ2-1	TGCGCCAGCAGCCAAGGGTATGGCGGGAGGCGTAATGAGCAGTTCTTC	CASSQGYGGRRNEQFF
NA	TRBV29-1	NA	TRBJ2-5	TGCAGCGTTGATGCAGGGGAAGAGACCCAGTACTTC	CSVDAGEETQYF
NA	TRBV12-3/TRBV12-4	NA	TRBJ1-2	TGTGCCAGCAGTTTAGGGTACAGCTACACCTTC	CASSLGYSYTF
TRBD2	TRBV7-2	NA	TRBJ2-1	TGTGCCAGCAGCTTTTCCGTTCTAGCGGGGGGATCGTACAATGAGCAGTTCTTC	CASSFSVLAGGSYNEQFF
NA	TRBV6-1	NA	TRBJ1-6	TGTGCCAGCAGTGACCCGGGTTCACCCCTCCACTTT	CASSDPGSPLHF
NA	TRBV29-1	NA	TRBJ1-4	TGCAGCGTTGATGGGGAAGGGAGCGGTGAAAAACTGTTTTTT	CSVDGEGSGEKLFF
NA	TRBV7-2	few	TRBJ1-5	TGTGCCAGCAGCCCCGGACCCACAGGGTTTAGCAATCAGCCCCAGCATTTT	CASSPGPTGFSNQPQHF
TRBD1	TRBV10-3	NA	TRBJ2-1	TGTGCCATCAGTCCTGGACAGGTGAGCTCCTACAATGAGCAGTTCTTC	CAISPGQVSSYNEQFF
NA	TRBV7-9	NA	TRBJ1-1	TGTGCCAGCAGCTTAGTAACCCTAGACGCTTTCTTT	CASSLVTLDAFF
TRBD1	TRBV10-3	NA	TRBJ1-3	TGTGCCATCAGCGAGGCCGGGACAGGGCTGGGAAACACCATATATTTT	CAISEAGTGLGNTIYF
NA	TRBV29-1	NA	TRBJ1-3	TGCAGCGTTGTGCAAATAAAATCTGGGGCAGGAAACACCATATATTTT	CSVVQIKSGAGNTIYF